This is a list of T cell receptor beta chains from one sample in a study of early T cells in non-severe SARS-CoV-2 infection. One entry per CDR3 protein, called by TCRdb with MiXCR from the 5' RACE reads. The sample carries about 29,000 distinct CDR3 sequences, over 3.5% recorded once. Material for sequencing was whole blood. The receptors were gathered from an adult who was a healthcare worker with PCR-confirmed SARS-CoV-2 infection or an uninfected control (not recorded which). Both conserved end residues are part of each CDR3. Fields, in order: D gene, J gene, clone size, V gene, CDR3 DNA, CDR3 protein. D genes are given only for firm matches. Not every row has a clone size; where given, it reads once, few, many or a size class.

- TRBJ1-4 many TRBV11-2 TGTGCCAGCAGCTTGCCGATAAGAGGCGAAAAACTGTTTTTT CASSLPIRGEKLFF
- TRBJ2-5 many TRBV7-6 TGTGCCAGCAGCTTAGCGCGGGAAGAGACCCAGTACTTC CASSLAREETQYF
- TRBJ1-4 few TRBV12-3/TRBV12-4 TGTGCCAGCAGTGGACAGCAGAATGAAAAACTGTTTTTT CASSGQQNEKLFF
- TRBJ2-7 few TRBV29-1 TGCAGCGTTTCCGCCGCCGACGAGCAGTACTTC CSVSAADEQYF
TRBD1 TRBJ2-3 medium-sized TRBV28 TGTGCCAGCGGTGCCCTGAGGGGGCAAAACACAGATACGCAGTATTTT CASGALRGQNTDTQYF
- TRBJ1-1 many TRBV24-1 TGTGCCACCAGTGATTTACAGGGCACTGAAGCTTTCTTT CATSDLQGTEAFF
- TRBJ2-1 many TRBV7-9 TGTGCCAGCAGCCCGCCGAGGGCAGGGAGGTCCTACAATGAGCAGTTCTTC CASSPPRAGRSYNEQFF
- TRBJ2-1 - TRBV15 TGTGCCACCAGCAGAGTCGGGGAGCAGTTCTTC CATSRVGEQFF
- TRBJ1-4 many TRBV19 TGTGCCAGTAGCAGGACGGCTACTAATGAAAAACTGTTTTTT CASSRTATNEKLFF
- TRBJ1-1 many TRBV6-2/TRBV6-3 TGTGCCAGCAGACCGCGAGGGGCAGGGACGAACACTGAAGCTTTCTTT CASRPRGAGTNTEAFF
- TRBJ1-5 many TRBV6-2/TRBV6-3 TGTGCCAGCAGTCGAGAGGGGAGCAATCAGCCCCAGCATTTT CASSREGSNQPQHF
- TRBJ1-2 - TRBV5-1 TGCGCCAGCAGCTACAGGGATAACTATGGCTACACCTTC CASSYRDNYGYTF
- TRBJ2-7 - TRBV20-1 TGCAGTGCTAGTCACGACAGGCTATACGAGCAGTGCTTC CSASHDRLYEQCF
- TRBJ1-4 - TRBV6-6 TGTGCCAGCAGTAAAACACAGGCAACTAATGAAAAACTGTTTTTT CASSKTQATNEKLFF
- TRBJ2-3 many TRBV10-3 TGTGCCATCAGCCCCGGGGCAGATACGCAGTATTTT CAISPGADTQYF
- TRBJ1-1 few TRBV28 TGTGCCACTATCGAAGGGAACACTGAAGCTTTCTTT CATIEGNTEAFF
TRBD1 TRBJ1-1 many TRBV6-5 TGTGCCAGCAGTGCCGGGACAGGTCGCTGGTTAGAAGCTTTCTTT CASSAGTGRWLEAFF
- TRBJ2-2 many TRBV14 TGTGCCAGCAGCCAAATACGGTTAGCGGACGTGGGCGGGGAGCTGTTTTTT CASSQIRLADVGGELFF
- TRBJ2-2 once TRBV10-3 TGTGCCATCAGTGAGACGGTGAACACCGGGGAGCTGTTTTTT CAISETVNTGELFF
- TRBJ2-1 few TRBV6-5 TGTGCCAGCAGTTATCAAGCTGGTTCCGTCGATGAGCAGTTCTTC CASSYQAGSVDEQFF
- TRBJ2-3 many TRBV7-2 TGTGCCAGCAGCTTAGCCGGCGGGAGCACAGATACGCAGTATTTT CASSLAGGSTDTQYF
TRBD1 TRBJ2-1 few TRBV12-3/TRBV12-4 TGTGCCAGCAGGGCAGGGGGCCTCGATGAGCAGTTCTTC CASRAGGLDEQFF
- TRBJ1-3 many TRBV3-1 TGTGCCAGCAGCCAGGACCAAGAGGGGACCTCTGGAAACACCATATATTTT CASSQDQEGTSGNTIYF
- TRBJ1-2 few TRBV2 TGTGCCAGCAGTCTAGGACTTCAGGGCTACACCTTC CASSLGLQGYTF
- TRBJ2-2 many TRBV6-5 TGTGCCAGCAGTTACAGGGGTAACACCGGGGAGCTGTTTTTT CASSYRGNTGELFF
TRBD2 TRBJ2-1 - TRBV5-6 TGTGCCAGCAGCTCGGTTAGCGGGAACTCCTACAATGAGCAGTTCTTC CASSSVSGNSYNEQFF
TRBD2 TRBJ2-1 few TRBV20-1 TGCAGTGCCTTTGGCAGCGGGGTTAACAATGAGCAGTTCTTC CSAFGSGVNNEQFF
- TRBJ2-1 - TRBV11-2 TGTGCCAGCAGCTTAGATACGGGGTTCAACAATGAGCAGTTCTTC CASSLDTGFNNEQFF
- TRBJ2-6 many TRBV7-3 TGTGCCAGCAGCTTAGGGAACTCTGGGGCCAACGTCCTGACTTTC CASSLGNSGANVLTF
TRBD2 TRBJ2-7 few TRBV20-1 TGCAGTGCTAGGACTAGCGGGCGCTCCTACGAGCAGTACTTC CSARTSGRSYEQYF
- TRBJ2-3 few TRBV11-2 TGTGCCAGCAGCTTATGGGGCGAGGGGGAGGCAGATACGCAGTATTTT CASSLWGEGEADTQYF
TRBD1 TRBJ2-7 many TRBV11-2 TGTGCCAGCAGCCGACAGGGCTCCTACGAGCAGTACTTC CASSRQGSYEQYF
- TRBJ1-1 few TRBV4-1 TGCGCCAGCAGCCAAGAGAGAGGGCTGGCTTTCTTT CASSQERGLAFF
- TRBJ2-5 many TRBV10-2 TGCGCCAGCAGTGTTTTGGAGACCCAGTACTTC CASSVLETQYF
- TRBJ2-7 - TRBV29-1 TGCAGCGTATCGGCAGGGGTCTACGAGCAGTACTTC CSVSAGVYEQYF
- TRBJ1-1 many TRBV6-4 TGTGCCAGCAAGTGGGGCAGGACGGAGCTTATGAACACTGAAGCTTTCTTT CASKWGRTELMNTEAFF
- TRBJ2-7 many TRBV29-1 TGCAGCGTTCGCCCCGGGAACTACGAGCAGTACTTC CSVRPGNYEQYF
- TRBJ2-5 many TRBV7-8 TGTGCCAGCAGCTTAGTCGGGGGACAAGAGACCCAGTACTTC CASSLVGGQETQYF
TRBD2 TRBJ2-1 few TRBV7-2 TGTGCCAGCAGACAGAGACTAGCGGGTTACAATGAGCAGTTCTTC CASRQRLAGYNEQFF
- TRBJ2-1 few TRBV28 TGTGCCAGCAGTCTCCCCGGGAGGGGGCCCGACAATGAGCAGTTCTTC CASSLPGRGPDNEQFF
- TRBJ2-2 many TRBV7-2 TGTGCCAGCAGCCCGCCCGGAAGGTCCGGGGAGCTGTTTTTT CASSPPGRSGELFF
TRBD2 TRBJ2-3 many TRBV10-2 TGCGCCAGCAGTTCGCTAGCGGGGGCCTTGGATACGCAGTATTTT CASSSLAGALDTQYF
- TRBJ1-5 many TRBV4-1 TGCGCCAGCAGCCCATCGAGGGGGTTCGATCAGCCCCAGCATTTT CASSPSRGFDQPQHF
- TRBJ1-1 - TRBV5-1 TGCGCCAGCAGCTTGTTTTACGAAACTGAAGCTTTCTTT CASSLFYETEAFF
- TRBJ2-3 many TRBV11-2 TGTGCCAGCAGCTTAAAGATTACCACAGATACGCAGTATTTT CASSLKITTDTQYF
- TRBJ1-1 - TRBV4-3 TGCGCCAGCAGCCAAGTACGGGGAGAGACTGAAGCTTTCTTT CASSQVRGETEAFF
- TRBJ2-4 many TRBV14 TGTGCCAGCAGCCCAGGCCGGGGGACGGCCAAAAACATTCAGTACTTC CASSPGRGTAKNIQYF
- TRBJ2-7 few TRBV6-5 TGTGCCAGCAGGAGGGGGGACTACGAGCAGTACTTC CASRRGDYEQYF
- TRBJ2-3 many TRBV5-1 TGCGCCAGCAGCTTGGCCAGGGGGGGTCCCACTTTCACAGATACGCAGTATTTT CASSLARGGPTFTDTQYF
- TRBJ2-2 many TRBV14 TGTGCCAGCAGCCAAGTCGGGGGAATCGGGGAGCTGTTTTTT CASSQVGGIGELFF
- TRBJ2-5 - TRBV20-1 TGCAGTGCTGTCAGACTGGGCCAAGAGACCCAGTACTTC CSAVRLGQETQYF
TRBD1 TRBJ1-1 few TRBV9 TGTGCCAGCAGCGTAGGGGACAGCGTGAACACTGAAGCTTTCTTT CASSVGDSVNTEAFF
- TRBJ2-7 few TRBV7-8 TGTGCCAGCAGCGTCCGGGGCTACGAGCAGTACTTC CASSVRGYEQYF